The present T cell receptor beta chain was sequenced within a study of cytomegalovirus exposure and HLA in healthy donors. Whole-study results and caveats: Among TCR beta chains of equal frequency, HLA-associated ones were more clonally expanded in a later analysis. Prior analysis indicated that the majority of TCR beta V segments exhibited productivity approximately 90% or approximately 30% of the time.

Of note for this clone: Its specificity is not known.

Vbeta (60) and Jbeta (13) primers were used in the PCR. Sequencing was performed with immunoSEQ multiplex PCR; in TCRdb, only in-frame clones are kept and a portion is missing. The repertoire has 120,000 to 150,000 clones, over 60% of them found once; the top ten carry 6.8%. This CDR3 comprises 15 residues. With V trimmed by 0 bases and J by 9 bases, 5 bases remained unmatched. Germline assignment: CDR1 SGHRS and CDR2 YFSETQ. The chain carries TRBV5-1 and TRBJ1-6; 8 bases are a match to TRBD1. This clonotype was obtained from a man in his forties or fifties in good health and CMV-seropositive. Sequencing used PBMCs. CDR3 amino acids: CASSLVQGAFSPLHF. CDR3 nucleotides: TGCGCCAGCAGCTTGGTCCAGGGGGCTTTTTCACCCCTCCACTTT.